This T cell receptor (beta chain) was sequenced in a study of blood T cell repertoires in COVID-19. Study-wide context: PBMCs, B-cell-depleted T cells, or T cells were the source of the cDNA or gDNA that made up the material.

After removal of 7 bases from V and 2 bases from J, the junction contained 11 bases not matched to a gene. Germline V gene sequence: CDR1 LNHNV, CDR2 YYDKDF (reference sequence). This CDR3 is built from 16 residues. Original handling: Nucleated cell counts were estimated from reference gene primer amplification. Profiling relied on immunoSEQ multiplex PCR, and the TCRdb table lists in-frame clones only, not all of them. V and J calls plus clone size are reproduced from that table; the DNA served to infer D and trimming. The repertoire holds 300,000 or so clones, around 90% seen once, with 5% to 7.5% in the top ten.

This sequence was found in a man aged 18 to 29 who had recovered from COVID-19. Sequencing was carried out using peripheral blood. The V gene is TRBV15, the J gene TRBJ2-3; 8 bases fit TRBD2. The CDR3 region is CATTTGGGTLTDTQYF. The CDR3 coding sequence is TGTGCCACCACCACGGGGGGGGGAACCCTCACAGATACGCAGTATTTT.